The rows below give T cell receptor beta chains drawn from one sample of a study of T-cell reconstitution after alpha-beta-depleted transplantation in children. One entry per CDR3 protein, called by TCRdb with MiXCR from the PCR reads. This sample yields some 120,000 distinct CDR3 sequences, of which 10% are seen a single time; 30% to 35% belongs to the top ten. Sequencing used PBMCs, obtained before TCRalphabeta/CD19-depleted stem cell transplant. These TCRs come from a boy between 2 and 10 years old with acute lymphoblastic leukemia, due to receive a stem cell transplant. The CDR3 runs from the conserved cysteine through the conserved F or W. D genes are given only for firm matches. Rows give clone size only sometimes, using once, few, many, or a class for an expanded clone.

D: NA; J: TRBJ2-3; V: TRBV20-1; size: few; DNA: TGCAGTGCTCCCGGGCCTGGGGCCACAGATACGCAGTATTTT; CDR3: CSAPGPGATDTQYF
D: TRBD1; J: TRBJ2-7; V: TRBV28; size: few; DNA: TGTGCCAGCAGAACGACAGGGGATTCCTACGAGCAGTACTTC; CDR3: CASRTTGDSYEQYF
D: NA; J: TRBJ2-2; V: TRBV5-1; size: NA; DNA: TGCGCCAGCAGCTTGAGGGCAGACACCGGGGAGCTGTTTTTT; CDR3: CASSLRADTGELFF
D: NA; J: TRBJ2-1; V: TRBV6-5; size: few; DNA: TGTGCCAGCAGTTACTCGGAGGTCTCCTACAATGAGCAGTTCTTC; CDR3: CASSYSEVSYNEQFF
D: NA; J: TRBJ2-7; V: TRBV10-2; size: NA; DNA: TGCGCCAGCAGTGACGGCGGTTCCTACGAGCAGTACTTC; CDR3: CASSDGGSYEQYF
D: NA; J: TRBJ1-6; V: TRBV6-5; size: NA; DNA: TGTGCCAGCAGTTACTCGGGGGGGCGAGGGCCTAATTCACCCCTCCACTTT; CDR3: CASSYSGGRGPNSPLHF
D: TRBD2; J: TRBJ2-1; V: TRBV5-1; size: NA; DNA: TGCGCCAGCAGCGCGAGGACTAGCGGGAGGAGCTACAATGAGCAGTTCTTC; CDR3: CASSARTSGRSYNEQFF
D: NA; J: TRBJ2-6; V: TRBV27; size: NA; DNA: TGTGCCAGCAGTTACGGGATGTCTGGGGCCAACGTCCTGACTTTC; CDR3: CASSYGMSGANVLTF
D: TRBD2; J: TRBJ2-1; V: TRBV27; size: few; DNA: TGTGCCAGCAGATCCCCGGGACTAGCGAAATACAATGAGCAGTTCTTC; CDR3: CASRSPGLAKYNEQFF
D: TRBD1; J: TRBJ2-2; V: TRBV25-1; size: NA; DNA: TGTGCCAGCAGGCCCGGGACAGGGGGCTCCGGGGAGCTGTTTTTT; CDR3: CASRPGTGGSGELFF
D: TRBD1; J: TRBJ2-7; V: TRBV5-1; size: few; DNA: TGCGCCAGCACCCCAACCGGGACAGGGGGCGGCGAGCAGTACTTC; CDR3: CASTPTGTGGGEQYF
D: TRBD2; J: TRBJ2-1; V: TRBV20-1; size: few; DNA: TGCAGTGCTGACCAGGGTTGGCTAGCGGGAGGGTTGGGTGAGCAGTTCTTC; CDR3: CSADQGWLAGGLGEQFF
D: NA; J: TRBJ1-1; V: TRBV5-6; size: NA; DNA: TGTGCCAGCAGCGACGGGACGGGAGCCACTGAAGCTTTCTTT; CDR3: CASSDGTGATEAFF
D: TRBD2; J: TRBJ2-1; V: TRBV6-1; size: many; DNA: TGTGCCAGCAGTGAAGGGGGACTAGCGGGAGATGAGCAGTTCTTC; CDR3: CASSEGGLAGDEQFF
D: NA; J: TRBJ2-1; V: TRBV11-2; size: medium-sized; DNA: TGTGCCAGCAGCCATGGGTGGAATGAGCAGTTCTTC; CDR3: CASSHGWNEQFF
D: NA; J: TRBJ1-2; V: TRBV19; size: few; DNA: TGTGCCAGTAGTAGACCCGGCTGGACCTCCTGGGACTATGGCTACACCTTC; CDR3: CASSRPGWTSWDYGYTF
D: NA; J: TRBJ1-2; V: TRBV20-1; size: NA; DNA: TGCAGTGCTAAACTTGCTAGGGTACATGGCTACACCTTC; CDR3: CSAKLARVHGYTF
D: NA; J: TRBJ1-2; V: TRBV12-3/TRBV12-4; size: NA; DNA: TGTGCCAGCAGTACCGACAGAGACAAATATGGCTACACCTTC; CDR3: CASSTDRDKYGYTF
D: NA; J: TRBJ2-1; V: TRBV20-1; size: NA; DNA: TGCAGTGCTAGAGATCCGGGGGCGCATAGGTATGAGCAGTTCTTC; CDR3: CSARDPGAHRYEQFF
D: NA; J: TRBJ2-5; V: TRBV10-3; size: few; DNA: TGTGCCATCAGTGACGGACTGTTCGAAACCCAGTACTTC; CDR3: CAISDGLFETQYF
D: NA; J: TRBJ1-1; V: TRBV6-1; size: few; DNA: TGTGCCAGCAGTATATCCTTCCGGGGCAGAAACACTGAAGCTTTCTTT; CDR3: CASSISFRGRNTEAFF
D: NA; J: TRBJ2-5; V: TRBV25-1; size: few; DNA: TGTGCCAGCAGAGATGAAACAGGGACAGAGACCCAGTACTTC; CDR3: CASRDETGTETQYF
D: NA; J: TRBJ2-7; V: TRBV20-1; size: NA; DNA: TGCAGTACCCCGGGACAACTCTACGAGCAGTACTTC; CDR3: CSTPGQLYEQYF
D: NA; J: TRBJ2-7; V: TRBV28; size: many; DNA: TGTGCCAGCAGTATCGCAGGGGACCCCCTCTCCTACGAGCAGTACTTC; CDR3: CASSIAGDPLSYEQYF
D: NA; J: TRBJ2-6; V: TRBV10-1; size: NA; DNA: TGCGCCAGCAGTGAGGGGGGTTCTGGGGCCAACGTCCTGACTTTC; CDR3: CASSEGGSGANVLTF
D: NA; J: TRBJ2-2; V: TRBV7-2; size: NA; DNA: TGTGCCAGCAGCTTAGAGGCGGGGATCGGGGAGCTGTTTTTT; CDR3: CASSLEAGIGELFF
D: TRBD2; J: TRBJ2-2; V: TRBV7-8; size: NA; DNA: TGTGCCAGCAGCTTAGTTAGCGGGAGGTCCGGGGAGCTGTTTTTT; CDR3: CASSLVSGRSGELFF
D: NA; J: TRBJ2-3; V: TRBV5-1; size: NA; DNA: TGCGCCAGCAGCCCGAGACAGTACACAGATACGCAGTATTTT; CDR3: CASSPRQYTDTQYF
D: NA; J: TRBJ2-7; V: TRBV12-3/TRBV12-4; size: NA; DNA: TGTGCCAGCAGTTTTCTTGGGCTAGAGGTTCCCTACGAGCAGTACTTC; CDR3: CASSFLGLEVPYEQYF
D: TRBD1; J: TRBJ1-1; V: TRBV5-1; size: few; DNA: TGCGCCAGCAGCTTGGGGACAGGGTCGAACACTGAAGCTTTCTTT; CDR3: CASSLGTGSNTEAFF
D: NA; J: TRBJ2-1; V: TRBV5-6; size: many; DNA: TGTGCCAGCAGCTTGACCGCGAGCTCCTACAATGAGCAGTTCTTC; CDR3: CASSLTASSYNEQFF
D: TRBD1; J: TRBJ2-3; V: TRBV12-3/TRBV12-4; size: medium-sized; DNA: TGTGCCAGCAGTTCACCGGGACAGGGCACAGATACGCAGTATTTT; CDR3: CASSSPGQGTDTQYF
D: NA; J: TRBJ1-2; V: TRBV20-1; size: NA; DNA: TGCAGTGCCTATTCTTATGGCTACACCTTC; CDR3: CSAYSYGYTF
D: NA; J: TRBJ2-1; V: TRBV6-1; size: many; DNA: TGTGCCAGCAGTGCCCGTTTGGATGAGCAGTTCTTC; CDR3: CASSARLDEQFF
D: NA; J: TRBJ2-1; V: TRBV7-2; size: few; DNA: TGTGCCAGCAGCCCAAAGTTCTTC; CDR3: CASSPKFF
D: NA; J: TRBJ2-3; V: TRBV5-1; size: few; DNA: TGCGCCAGCAGCCCTTCTCTAGGAGGGCATACGCAGTATTTT; CDR3: CASSPSLGGHTQYF
D: NA; J: TRBJ2-3; V: TRBV12-3/TRBV12-4; size: NA; DNA: TGTGCCAGCAGTTTGGGGGCGAGGGTCTCTTCCACAGATACGCAGTATTTT; CDR3: CASSLGARVSSTDTQYF
D: NA; J: TRBJ1-4; V: TRBV5-1; size: many; DNA: TGCGCCAGCAGCTTGAGGGCCTGGACGGAAAATGAAAAACTGTTTTTT; CDR3: CASSLRAWTENEKLFF
D: NA; J: TRBJ2-1; V: TRBV29-1; size: many; DNA: TGCAGCGCTGCGGAGGGAACACTGCAGTTCTTC; CDR3: CSAAEGTLQFF